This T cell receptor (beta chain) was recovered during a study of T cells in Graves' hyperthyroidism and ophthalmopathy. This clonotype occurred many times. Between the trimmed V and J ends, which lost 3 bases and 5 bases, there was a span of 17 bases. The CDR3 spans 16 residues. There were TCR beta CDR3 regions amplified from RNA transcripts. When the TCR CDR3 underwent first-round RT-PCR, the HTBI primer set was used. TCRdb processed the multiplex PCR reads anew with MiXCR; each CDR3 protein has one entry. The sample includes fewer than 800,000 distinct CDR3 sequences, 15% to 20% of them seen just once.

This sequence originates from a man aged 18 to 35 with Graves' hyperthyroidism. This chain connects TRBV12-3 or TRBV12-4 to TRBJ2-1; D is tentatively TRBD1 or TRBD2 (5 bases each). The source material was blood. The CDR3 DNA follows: TGTGCCAGCAGTTTCGGTGGCGTGGGGGACCACAATGAGCAGTTCTTC. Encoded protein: CASSFGGVGDHNEQFF.